One and the same sample provided the 5 T cell receptor beta chains below, sequenced in a study of shared clonotypes between healthy human individuals. CD8 cells classed as naive were CD45RO-negative and positively selected for CCR7, excluding terminally differentiated effector memory CD45RA+ cells. Here immunoSEQ multiplex PCR was the method, and the copy in TCRdb shows in-frame clones only, minus some. The profile shows roughly 2 million clones, less than 95% of them singletons. The sequenced sample was naive CD8+ T cells sorted from blood. These TCRs come from a young man in good health.

Notes on this clone: The sample carries other DNA sequences with the same CDR3. J is TRBJ2-2 and V is TRBV27; 13 positions agree with TRBD2. This CDR3 spans 15 amino acids. Germline assignment: CDR1 MNHEY and CDR2 SMNVEV (reference sequence). J gave up 6 bases and V 2 bases, and 0 bases lay outside the gene matches. The CDR3 loop reads CASSLGLAGAGELFF. CDR3 coding DNA: TGTGCCAGCAGTTTAGGACTAGCGGGAGCCGGGGAGCTGTTTTTT.

The CDR3 loop reads CATSPSGGYGYTF. CDR3 bases: TGTGCCACCAGCCCCAGCGGGGGCTATGGCTACACCTTC. The V and J genes are TRBV15 and TRBJ1-2; tentative D call: TRBD1 (5 bases). CDR1 and CDR2 from the germline V gene are LNHNV and YYDKDF (reference sequence). CDR3 length equals 13 residues. Trimming removed 5 bases at V and 4 bases at J, with 11 bases between.

The genes are TRBV6-6 and TRBJ2-7, with 8 bases matching TRBD1. The CDR3 contains 15 residues. Looked up from germline, CDR1 is MNHNY and CDR2 is SVGAGI (reference sequence). Germline trimming cut 0 bases from V and 3 bases from J; bases unmatched to any gene: 4. CDR3 loop: CASSYSQGVVYEQYF. The DNA of the CDR3 is TGTGCCAGCAGTTACTCACAGGGGGTAGTCTACGAGCAGTACTTC.

This clone has only one observation. This chain uses TRBV27 with TRBJ1-5; D ambiguous. The CDR3 length is 14 residues. V gave up 2 bases and J gave up 5 bases, with 10 bases separating them. The germline CDR1 and CDR2 sequences are MNHEY and SMNVEV (reference sequence). The CDR3: CASSLAVGYQPQHF. CDR3 sequence (DNA): TGTGCCAGCAGTTTAGCGGTCGGATATCAGCCCCAGCATTTT.

The chain uses TRBV2 and TRBJ1-6; D remains ambiguous. The germline V gene has CDR1 SNHLY and CDR2 FYNNEI. V lost 8 bases, J lost 10 bases, and 18 bases lay in between. The CDR3 loop spans 14 amino acids. In nucleotides, the CDR3 is TGTGCCAGCTTTGATGGGCCAGGCAGGTCACCCCTCCACTTT. Amino acid sequence: CASFDGPGRSPLHF.